The subject of this entry is one T cell receptor (beta chain). Its cognate antigen is unknown. This entry belongs to a study of T cell responses to AZD1222 COVID-19 vaccine. Study-level results: Epitopes outside B.1.351 and B.1.1.7 mutated regions reportedly drew nearly half of spike TCRs. Receipt of two AZD1222 doses was followed by a rise in Spike-specific TCR breadth and depth. In all cases, repertoires were sampled only after the peak T cell response.

Germline values: CDR1 MNHEY, CDR2 SMNVEV (reference sequence). Trimming at V came to 2 bases and at J to 8 bases, leaving 13 bases not matched to a gene. The CDR3 is made up of 17 amino acids. Sequencing was performed with immunoSEQ multiplex PCR; in TCRdb, only in-frame clones are kept and a portion is missing. Among approximately 120,000 clones, roughly 90% were seen once, and the ten largest hold more than 4%. The TCR originated in an adult in good health. The sample here was peripheral blood, taken on day 0 of AZD1222 vaccination. The rearrangement joins TRBV27 to TRBJ1-4; TRBD1 matches at 8 bases. Here the CDR3 DNA reads TGTGCCAGCAGTTTAAGATCGGTCGGACAGGGCTGGGAAAAACTGTTTTTT. This gives the protein CASSLRSVGQGWEKLFF.